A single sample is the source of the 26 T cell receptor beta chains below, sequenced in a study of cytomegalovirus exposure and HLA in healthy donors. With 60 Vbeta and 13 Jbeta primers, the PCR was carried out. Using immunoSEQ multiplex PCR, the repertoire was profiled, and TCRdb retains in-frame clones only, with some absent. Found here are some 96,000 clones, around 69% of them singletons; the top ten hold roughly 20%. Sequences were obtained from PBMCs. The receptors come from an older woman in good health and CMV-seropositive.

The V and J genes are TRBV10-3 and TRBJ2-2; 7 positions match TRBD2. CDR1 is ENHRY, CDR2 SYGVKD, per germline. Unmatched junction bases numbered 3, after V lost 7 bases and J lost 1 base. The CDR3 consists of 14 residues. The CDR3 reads CAINSGENTGELFF. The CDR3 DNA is TGTGCCATCAACAGCGGGGAGAACACCGGGGAGCTGTTTTTT.

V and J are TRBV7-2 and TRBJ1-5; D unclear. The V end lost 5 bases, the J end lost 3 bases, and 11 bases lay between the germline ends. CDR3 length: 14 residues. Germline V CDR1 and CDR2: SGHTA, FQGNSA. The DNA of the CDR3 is TGTGCCAGCAGCCGCGACGGAGTCAATCAGCCCCAGCATTTT. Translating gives CASSRDGVNQPQHF.

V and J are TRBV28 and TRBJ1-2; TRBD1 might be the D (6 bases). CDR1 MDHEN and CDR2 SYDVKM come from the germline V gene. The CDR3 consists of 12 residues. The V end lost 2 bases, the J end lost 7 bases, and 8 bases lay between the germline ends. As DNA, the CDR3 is TGTGCCAGCAGTTTAACAGGGTCTGGCTACACCTTC. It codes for CASSLTGSGYTF.

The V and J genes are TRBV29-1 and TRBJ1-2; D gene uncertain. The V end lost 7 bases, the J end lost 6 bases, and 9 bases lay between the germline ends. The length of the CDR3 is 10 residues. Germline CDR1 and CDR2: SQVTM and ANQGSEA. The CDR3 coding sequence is TGCAGCGCTTCCCGAGATGGCTACACCTTC. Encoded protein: CSASRDGYTF.

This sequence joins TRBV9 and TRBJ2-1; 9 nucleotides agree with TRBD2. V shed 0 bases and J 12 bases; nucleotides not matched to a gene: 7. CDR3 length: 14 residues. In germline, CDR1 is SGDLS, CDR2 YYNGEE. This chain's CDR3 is CASSVGGRAQWQFF. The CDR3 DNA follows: TGTGCCAGCAGCGTAGGCGGGAGGGCCCAGTGGCAGTTCTTC.

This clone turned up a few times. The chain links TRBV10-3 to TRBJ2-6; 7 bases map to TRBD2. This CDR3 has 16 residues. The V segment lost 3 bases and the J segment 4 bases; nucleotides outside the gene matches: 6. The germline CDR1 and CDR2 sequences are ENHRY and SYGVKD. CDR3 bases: TGTGCCATCAGTGAATCCGGGGGGTTAGGGGCCAACGTCCTGACTTTC. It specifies CAISESGGLGANVLTF.

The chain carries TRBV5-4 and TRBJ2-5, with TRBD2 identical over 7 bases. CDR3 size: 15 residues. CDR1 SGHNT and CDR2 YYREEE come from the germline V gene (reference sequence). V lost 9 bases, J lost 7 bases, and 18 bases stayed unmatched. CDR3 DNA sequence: TGTGCCACGGGAGGACTCACAGAACCGGGAGGGACCCAGTACTTC. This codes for CATGGLTEPGGTQYF.

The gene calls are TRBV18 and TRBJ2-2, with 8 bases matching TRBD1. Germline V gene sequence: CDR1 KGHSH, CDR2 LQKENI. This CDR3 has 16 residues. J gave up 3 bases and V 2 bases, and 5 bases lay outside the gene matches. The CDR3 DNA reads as TGTGCCAGCTCACCAAGGGACAGGAGACACACCGGGGAGCTGTTTTTT. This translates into CASSPRDRRHTGELFF. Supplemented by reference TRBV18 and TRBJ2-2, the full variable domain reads NAGVMQNPRHLVRRRGQEARLRCSPMKGHSHVYWYRQLPEEGLKFMVYLQKENIIDESGMPKERFSAEFPKEGPSILRIQQVVRGDSAAYFCASSPRDRRHTGELFFGEGSRLTVL.

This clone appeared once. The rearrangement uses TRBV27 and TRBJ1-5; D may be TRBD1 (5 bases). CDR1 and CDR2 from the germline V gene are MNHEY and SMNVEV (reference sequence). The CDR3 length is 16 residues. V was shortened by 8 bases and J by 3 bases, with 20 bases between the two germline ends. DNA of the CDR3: TGTGCCAGCCGGGGGAGATTCCGCGGTTCCAATCAGCCCCAGCATTTT. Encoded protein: CASRGRFRGSNQPQHF.

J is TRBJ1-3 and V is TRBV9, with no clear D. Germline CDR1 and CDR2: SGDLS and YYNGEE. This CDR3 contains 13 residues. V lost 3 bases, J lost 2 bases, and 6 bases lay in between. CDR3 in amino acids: CASSGAAGNTIYF. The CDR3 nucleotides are TGTGCCAGCAGCGGGGCTGCTGGAAACACCATATATTTT.

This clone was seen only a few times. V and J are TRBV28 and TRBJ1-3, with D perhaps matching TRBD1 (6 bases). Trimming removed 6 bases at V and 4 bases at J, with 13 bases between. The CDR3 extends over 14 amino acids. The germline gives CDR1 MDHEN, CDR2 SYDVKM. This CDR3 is CASSSQGEGNTIYF. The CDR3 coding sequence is TGTGCCAGCAGCTCACAGGGCGAAGGAAACACCATATATTTT.

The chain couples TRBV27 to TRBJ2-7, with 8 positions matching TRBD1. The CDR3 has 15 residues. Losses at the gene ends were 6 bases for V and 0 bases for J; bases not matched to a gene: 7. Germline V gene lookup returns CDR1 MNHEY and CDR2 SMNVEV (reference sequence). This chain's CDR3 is CASSPSQGASYEQYF. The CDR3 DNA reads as TGTGCCAGCAGCCCGTCCCAGGGGGCCTCCTACGAGCAGTACTTC.

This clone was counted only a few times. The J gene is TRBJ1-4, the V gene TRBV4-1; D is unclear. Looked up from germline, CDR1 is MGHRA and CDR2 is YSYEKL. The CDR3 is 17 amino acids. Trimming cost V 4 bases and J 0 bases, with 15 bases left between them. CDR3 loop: CASSRELWGATNEKLFF. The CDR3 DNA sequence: TGCGCCAGCAGCCGAGAGTTATGGGGAGCAACTAATGAAAAACTGTTTTTT.

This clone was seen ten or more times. Here the CDR3 reads CASSLMGLAGGSSYEQYF. CDR3 nucleotide sequence: TGTGCCAGCAGCTTAATGGGACTAGCGGGAGGGAGCTCCTACGAGCAGTACTTC. This chain joins TRBV13 and TRBJ2-7, with TRBD2 matching 16 bases. CDR3 length: 18 residues. CDR1 is PRHDT, CDR2 FYEKMQ, per germline (reference sequence). J gave up 0 bases and V 2 bases, and 4 bases lay outside the gene matches. The full variable domain, completed using reference TRBV13 and TRBJ2-7, is AAGVIQSPRHLIKEKRETATLKCYPIPRHDTVYWYQQGPGQDPQFLISFYEKMQSDKGSIPDRFSAQQFSDYHSELNMSSLELGDSALYFCASSLMGLAGGSSYEQYFGPGTRLTVT.

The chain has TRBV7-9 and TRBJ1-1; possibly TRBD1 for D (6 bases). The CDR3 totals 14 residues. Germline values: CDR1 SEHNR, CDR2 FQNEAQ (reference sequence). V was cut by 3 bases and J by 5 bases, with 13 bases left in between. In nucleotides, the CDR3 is TGTGCCAGCAGCTTGGGGGGGCAAGGAACTGAAGCTTTCTTT. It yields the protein CASSLGGQGTEAFF.

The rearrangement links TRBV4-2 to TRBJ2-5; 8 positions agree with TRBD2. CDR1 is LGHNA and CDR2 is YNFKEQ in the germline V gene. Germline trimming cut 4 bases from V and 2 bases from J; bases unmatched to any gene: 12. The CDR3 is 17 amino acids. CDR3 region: CASSPAGRGFIQETQYF. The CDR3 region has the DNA TGTGCCAGCAGCCCTGCCGGGAGGGGATTCATACAAGAGACCCAGTACTTC.

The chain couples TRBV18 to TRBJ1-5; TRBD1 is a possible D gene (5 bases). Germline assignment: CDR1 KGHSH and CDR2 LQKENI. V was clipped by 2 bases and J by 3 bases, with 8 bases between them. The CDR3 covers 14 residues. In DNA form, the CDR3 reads TGTGCCAGCTCACCATCAGGGAACAATCAGCCCCAGCATTTT. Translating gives CASSPSGNNQPQHF.

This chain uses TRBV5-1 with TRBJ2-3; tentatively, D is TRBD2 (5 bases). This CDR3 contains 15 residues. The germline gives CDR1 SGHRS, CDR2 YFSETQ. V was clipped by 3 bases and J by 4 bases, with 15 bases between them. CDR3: CASSSLGSGADTQYF. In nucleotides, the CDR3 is TGCGCCAGCAGCTCTTTAGGGAGTGGGGCAGATACGCAGTATTTT.

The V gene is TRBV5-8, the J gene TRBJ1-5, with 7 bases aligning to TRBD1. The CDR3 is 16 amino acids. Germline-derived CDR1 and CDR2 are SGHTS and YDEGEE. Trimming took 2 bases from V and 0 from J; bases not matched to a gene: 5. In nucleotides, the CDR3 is TGTGCCAGCAGCTTACCAGGGGGAAATAGCAATCAGCCCCAGCATTTT. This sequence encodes CASSLPGGNSNQPQHF.

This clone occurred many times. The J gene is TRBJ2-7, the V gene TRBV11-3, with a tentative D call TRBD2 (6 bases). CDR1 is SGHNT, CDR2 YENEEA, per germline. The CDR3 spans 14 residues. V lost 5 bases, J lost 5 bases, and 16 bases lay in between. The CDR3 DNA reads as TGTGCCAGCAGCGGCCGGGACTCGCCCAACGAGCAGTACTTC. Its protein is CASSGRDSPNEQYF.

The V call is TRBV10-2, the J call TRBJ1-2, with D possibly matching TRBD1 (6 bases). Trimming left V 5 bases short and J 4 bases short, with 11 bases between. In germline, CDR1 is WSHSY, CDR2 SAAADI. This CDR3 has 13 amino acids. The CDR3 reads CASSLGQIYGYTF. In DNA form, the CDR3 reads TGCGCCAGCAGTCTCGGACAGATCTATGGCTACACCTTC.

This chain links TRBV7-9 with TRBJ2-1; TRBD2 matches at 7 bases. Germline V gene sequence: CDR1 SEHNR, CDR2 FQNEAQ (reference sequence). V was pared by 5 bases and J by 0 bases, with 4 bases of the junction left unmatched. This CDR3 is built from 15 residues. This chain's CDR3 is CASSGDYFSYNEQFF. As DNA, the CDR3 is TGTGCCAGCAGCGGGGACTACTTCTCCTACAATGAGCAGTTCTTC.

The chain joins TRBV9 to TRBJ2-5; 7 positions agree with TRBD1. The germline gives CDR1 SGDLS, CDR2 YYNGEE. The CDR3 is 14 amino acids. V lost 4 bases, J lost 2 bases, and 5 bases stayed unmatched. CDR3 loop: CASSPGQLQETQYF. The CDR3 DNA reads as TGTGCCAGCAGCCCGGGACAGCTACAAGAGACCCAGTACTTC.

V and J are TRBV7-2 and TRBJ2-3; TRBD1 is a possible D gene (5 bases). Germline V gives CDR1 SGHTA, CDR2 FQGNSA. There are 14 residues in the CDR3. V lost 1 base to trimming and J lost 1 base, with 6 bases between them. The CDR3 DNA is TGTGCCAGCAGCTTAGTAGGGGGCACAGATACGCAGTATTTT. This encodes CASSLVGGTDTQYF.

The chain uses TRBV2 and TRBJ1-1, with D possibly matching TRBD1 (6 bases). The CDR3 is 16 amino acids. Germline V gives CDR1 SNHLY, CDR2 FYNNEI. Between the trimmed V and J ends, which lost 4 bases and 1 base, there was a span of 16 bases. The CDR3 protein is CASSVSNSQGNTEAFF. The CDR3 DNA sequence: TGTGCCAGCAGTGTGTCAAACTCACAGGGGAACACTGAAGCTTTCTTT. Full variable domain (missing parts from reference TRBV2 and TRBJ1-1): EPEVTQTPSHQVTQMGQEVILRCVPISNHLYFYWYRQILGQKVEFLVSFYNNEISEKSEIFDDQFSVERPDGSNFTLKIRSTKLEDSAMYFCASSVSNSQGNTEAFFGQGTRLTVV.

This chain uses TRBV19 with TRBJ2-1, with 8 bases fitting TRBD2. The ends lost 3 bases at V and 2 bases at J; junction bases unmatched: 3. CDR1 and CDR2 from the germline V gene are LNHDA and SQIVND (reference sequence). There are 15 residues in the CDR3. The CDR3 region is CASSMSSGPYNEQFF. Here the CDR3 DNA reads TGTGCCAGTAGTATGTCTAGCGGGCCCTACAATGAGCAGTTCTTC.